This note documents a single TCR beta chain sequence. V shed 5 bases, J shed 6 bases, and the junction held 7 bases outside the gene matches. The CDR3 has 13 amino acids. Treatment meaning: preoperative locoregional IRX-2 cytokine immunotherapy. Preoperative locoregional IRX-2 cytokine immunotherapy was tested in the phase Ib source study. These data come from a study of preoperative IRX-2 immunotherapy in early breast cancer. Assay: immunoSEQ multiplex PCR; the TCRdb copy retains only in-frame clones and omits some. The sample lists tens of thousands of clones, approximately 80% occurring once. The sample was collected from a patient treated with IRX-2 immunotherapy. The sequence was collected from a human donor with breast cancer. The chain combines TRBV7-1 with TRBJ2-7; 7 bases agree with TRBD2. TRBV7-1 is classed as an ORF, of uncertain function. CDR3 region: CASSVGTTFEQYF. The DNA of the CDR3 is TGTGCCAGCAGCGTTGGGACTACCTTCGAGCAGTACTTC.